This TCR beta chain was recovered during a study of shared clonotypes between healthy human individuals. The wider study: Donors consisted of two women and a few men between 18 and 49. Broader study findings: Rarefaction demonstrated incomplete sorted-subset sequencing despite large depth.

Profiling relied on immunoSEQ multiplex PCR, and the TCRdb table lists in-frame clones only, not all of them. Of roughly 1,100,000 clones listed, about 80% are singletons. The CDR3 runs to 13 residues. V was clipped by 5 bases and J by 2 bases, with 9 bases between them. Germline CDR1 SGHAT, CDR2 FQNNGV. To note about this clone: Antigen unknown.

Memory CD4+ cells were the fraction left after CD45RA+ naive selection. The sequenced material came from memory CD4+ T cells sorted from blood. Noted subset: CD45RA-negative fraction. The rearrangement uses TRBV11-2 and TRBJ1-1; the D is unclear. The receptor comes from a young man in good health. CDR3 amino acids: CASSPPHNTEAFF. The DNA for the CDR3 is TGTGCCAGCAGCCCGCCCCACAACACTGAAGCTTTCTTT.